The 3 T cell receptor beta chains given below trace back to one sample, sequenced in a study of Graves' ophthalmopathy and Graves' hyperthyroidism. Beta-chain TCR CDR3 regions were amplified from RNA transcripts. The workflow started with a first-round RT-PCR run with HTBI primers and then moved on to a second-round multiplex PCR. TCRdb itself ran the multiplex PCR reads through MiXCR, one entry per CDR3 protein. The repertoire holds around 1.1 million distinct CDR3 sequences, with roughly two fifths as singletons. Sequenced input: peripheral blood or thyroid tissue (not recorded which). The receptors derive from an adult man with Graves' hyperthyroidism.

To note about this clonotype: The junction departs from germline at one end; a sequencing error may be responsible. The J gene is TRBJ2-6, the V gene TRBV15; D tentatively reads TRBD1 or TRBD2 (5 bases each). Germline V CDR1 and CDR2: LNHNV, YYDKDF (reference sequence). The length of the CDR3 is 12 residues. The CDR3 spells CATSIGQGAEAF. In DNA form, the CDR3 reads TGTGCCACCAGCATTGGTCAGGGAGCTGAAGCTTTC.

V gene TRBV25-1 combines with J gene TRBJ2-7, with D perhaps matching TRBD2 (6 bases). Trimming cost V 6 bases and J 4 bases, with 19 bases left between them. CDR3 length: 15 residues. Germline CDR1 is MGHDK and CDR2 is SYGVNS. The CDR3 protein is CASSPNGRGVYEQYF. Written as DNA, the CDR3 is TGTGCCAGCAGCCCCAACGGGAGAGGTGTTTACGAGCAGTACTTC.

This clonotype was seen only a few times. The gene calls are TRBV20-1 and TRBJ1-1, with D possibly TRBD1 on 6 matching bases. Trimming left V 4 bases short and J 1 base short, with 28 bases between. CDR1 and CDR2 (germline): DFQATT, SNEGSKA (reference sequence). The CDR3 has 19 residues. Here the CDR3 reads CSAKVPKLQGIQGNTEAFF. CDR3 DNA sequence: TGCAGTGCTAAAGTACCTAAACTCCAGGGGATACAGGGGAACACTGAAGCTTTCTTT.